This T cell receptor (beta chain) emerged from a study of T cells in narcolepsy listed by TCRdb under 2018. With respect to the entire study: Patients with narcolepsy type 1 or type 2 (NT1, NT2) were enrolled in the study together with healthy control donors. The study used TCR Vbeta sequencing to track clonotypes in blood and CSF while looking for autoreactive T cells in narcolepsy patients that target self-antigens of hypocretin neurons (hypocretin, TRIB2).

Library generation was performed with the immunoSEQ multiplex PCR assay. This is the immuneACCESS table as TCRdb keeps it, with only in-frame sequences that have V and J called. A part of the clones is gone; compared with another copy, unresolved V genes explain less than half, and the rest is unexplained. The sample has approximately 28,000 clones on record, about four fifths of them singletons. The top ten clonotypes cover 3.4% of the sample. As to this clone: Its antigen is still unknown. No base qualities exist here, and no much larger clone lies one base off it.

Reading the germline V gene gives CDR1 SGHDT and CDR2 YYEEEE. Trimming removed 0 bases from V and 7 bases from J; the gene matches leave 10 bases unexplained. Spanning cysteine to phenylalanine, the CDR3 consists of 17 amino acids. Only the CDR3 portion is preserved as DNA: 51 bases, with reading frame beginning at the first base. Study-wide findings and limitations: Certain blood memory CD4+ repertoires from patients and controls had no sequences that matched autoreactive T cell clones. Patients and controls had comparable numbers of sequenced blood memory CD4+ clonotypes, averaging about 39,494 and 33,354, respectively. According to the report, autoreactive clonotypes were detected serially in the blood of the same patients and of different patients, but not in healthy controls. Plots that compared CSF and blood CD4+ T cell clonotypes from the same patient highlighted HCRT-specific and TRIB2-specific autoreactive clonotypes.

For TCR Vbeta sequencing, memory CD4+ T cells were sorted ex vivo from the peripheral blood of narcolepsy patients and healthy controls. Sequencing was carried out using CD45RA- memory CD4+ T cells from PBMCs. The sample's cell subset or site label, in plain terms: memory T cells sorted ex vivo from peripheral blood. Here the chain combines TRBV5-6 and TRBJ2-2; TRBD1 matches 9 bases in the middle. The source is a human donor with narcolepsy. This receptor carries the CDR3 CASSLVGTGGADGELFF. The DNA is as follows: TGTGCCAGCAGCTTGGTGGGAACAGGGGGCGCGGACGGGGAGCTGTTTTTT.